This T cell receptor beta chain derives from a study of blood T cell repertoires in COVID-19. Study background: There were acute and convalescent COVID-19 samples, and they came from the United States, Italy and Spain. From T cells, B-cell-depleted T cells, or PBMCs came the material, which was cDNA or gDNA.

Methods used by the authors: Amplification with reference gene primers provided the estimates of nucleated cell counts. Sequenced by immunoSEQ multiplex PCR; TCRdb stores in-frame clones only, minus some. The V and J calls and clone size are taken from that table; D and trimming were inferred from the DNA. The table includes roughly 250,000 clones, almost 85% detected once. The V and J ends lost 4 bases and 4 bases, in that order; junction bases with no gene match: 15. Germline V lookup: CDR1 SGDLS, CDR2 YYNGEE. The CDR3 runs to 17 residues. This sequence was found in a woman aged 80 or over with acute or convalescent COVID-19. V and J are TRBV9 and TRBJ2-5, with 8 bases identical to TRBD1. Input material: peripheral blood. CDR3 sequence: CASSPQIAGTGGETQYF. The CDR3 region has the DNA TGTGCCAGCAGCCCTCAGATTGCTGGGACAGGAGGAGAGACCCAGTACTTC.